These T cell receptor beta chains were read from a single sample in a study of identical twins. TCRdb re-called the 5' RACE reads with MiXCR, one entry per CDR3 protein. Among about 520,000 distinct CDR3 sequences, 22% were seen once, and the ten largest hold 0.91%. A further study also used this sample, focusing on T cells expressing NK-cell markers.

The sample taken for sequencing was CD4+ T cells sorted from blood. These receptors all come from a young woman in good health. Each CDR3 is given with its conserved first and last residue. The D gene is left open where the match is weak. Expanded clones are given a class, and other clones once, few, many or no size at all.

>TRBV10-3|-|TRBJ1-2|-
TGTGCCATCAGTGAGACGGACAACTATGGCTACACCTTC
CAISETDNYGYTF
>TRBV20-1|TRBD2|TRBJ2-7|many
TGCAGTGCGACCCGGGAGGGCGAGCAGTACTTC
CSATREGEQYF
>TRBV6-1|-|TRBJ1-1|few
TGTGCCAGCAGTGACAGGTCGAGAAGGCAGGCTTTCTTT
CASSDRSRRQAFF
>TRBV3-1|-|TRBJ2-1|-
TGTGCCAGCAGCCACACCACCCTTCACGGGGGCTACAATGAGCAGTTCTTC
CASSHTTLHGGYNEQFF
>TRBV20-1|-|TRBJ2-1|few
TGCAGTGCTTCTGGCGATGAGCAGTTCTTC
CSASGDEQFF
>TRBV7-9|-|TRBJ1-1|-
TGTGCCAGCAGCTTAACCCCGTCCCGTGAAGCTTTCTTT
CASSLTPSREAFF
>TRBV20-1|-|TRBJ2-7|few
TGCAGTGCTAGTGGTTGGAGCTCCTACGAGCAGTACTTC
CSASGWSSYEQYF
>TRBV6-1|TRBD1|TRBJ1-6|-
TGTGCCAGCAGTAGATACAGGGGGGCAGTTTCACCCCTCCACTTT
CASSRYRGAVSPLHF
>TRBV24-1|TRBD2|TRBJ2-1|few
TGTGCCACCAGTGATTCACTAGCGGCGTCCTACAATGAGCAGTTCTTC
CATSDSLAASYNEQFF
>TRBV20-1|TRBD2|TRBJ2-7|-
TGCAGTGCTTTGGCGGGGGGGTGGAACGAGCAGTACTTC
CSALAGGWNEQYF
>TRBV2|TRBD1|TRBJ1-2|-
TGTGCCAGCAATAGTCTAGCACCGGGACAGGGGACGCATGGCTACACCTTC
CASNSLAPGQGTHGYTF
>TRBV5-1|TRBD1|TRBJ2-7|few
TGCGCCAGCACCCCTTTGGGGACAGGGGGCACCGAGCAGTACTTC
CASTPLGTGGTEQYF
>TRBV9|TRBD2|TRBJ2-1|-
TGTGCCAGCAGCGTAGTAGCGGGAAGCAATGAGCAGTTCTTC
CASSVVAGSNEQFF
>TRBV11-2|-|TRBJ1-2|-
TGTGCCAGCAGCCTGGACCCGTCCGTGGGTGGCTACACCTTC
CASSLDPSVGGYTF
>TRBV9|TRBD2|TRBJ2-1|few
TGTGCCAGCAGCGTTAGCGGGGGGACCTACAATGAGCAGTTCTTC
CASSVSGGTYNEQFF
>TRBV20-1|TRBD2|TRBJ2-3|-
TGCAGTGCCGGACTAGCGCAGAAGGGGACAGATACGCAGTATTTT
CSAGLAQKGTDTQYF
>TRBV5-1|TRBD1|TRBJ2-7|-
TGCGCCAGCAGCTTGTTCGGGGACAGGGGGCAATACGAGCAGTACTTC
CASSLFGDRGQYEQYF
>TRBV6-2/TRBV6-3|-|TRBJ1-2|few
TGTGCCAGCAGTTACCAACTTGGCTACACCTTC
CASSYQLGYTF
>TRBV11-2|TRBD1|TRBJ1-5|many
TGTGCCAGCAGCGGGGACAGCCGGCATCAGCCCCAGCATTTT
CASSGDSRHQPQHF
>TRBV5-8|-|TRBJ2-1|-
TGTGCCAGCAGCTTGGTATCTAGTGAGCAGTTCTTC
CASSLVSSEQFF
>TRBV20-1|-|TRBJ2-7|many
TGCAGTGCAAGGTTGTCCTACGAGCAGTACTTC
CSARLSYEQYF
>TRBV19|-|TRBJ2-7|-
TGTGCCAGTAGTACCCGGGACCGAGCCTACGAGCAGTACTTC
CASSTRDRAYEQYF
>TRBV7-2|-|TRBJ2-7|few
TGTGCCAGCAGCCAAAAGCCCGCTTCCGAGCAGTACTTC
CASSQKPASEQYF
>TRBV12-3/TRBV12-4|-|TRBJ2-7|-
TGTGCCAGCAGCCGGGACTTTAAAAGCACCTACGAGCAGTACTTC
CASSRDFKSTYEQYF
>TRBV5-1|-|TRBJ1-1|few
TGCGCCAGCAGCTTCTCAGATGGGACTGAAGCTTTCTTT
CASSFSDGTEAFF
>TRBV20-1|-|TRBJ2-1|many
TGCAGTGCTAGAACAGTAGGCAATGAGCAGTTCTTC
CSARTVGNEQFF
>TRBV11-3|-|TRBJ2-1|-
TGTGCCAGCAGACGGGGAGGATCGGAGAATGAGCAGTTCTTC
CASRRGGSENEQFF
>TRBV20-1|-|TRBJ2-1|few
TGCAGTGCTAGAGCCCGATCCCTTTACAATGAGCAGTTCTTC
CSARARSLYNEQFF
>TRBV27|-|TRBJ2-5|-
TGTGCCAGCATATTAGAGACCCAGTACTTC
CASILETQYF
>TRBV12-3/TRBV12-4|-|TRBJ1-2|many
TGTGCCAGCAGTTTATTAGATACCTATGGCTACACCTTC
CASSLLDTYGYTF
>TRBV3-1|-|TRBJ2-2|many
TGTGCCAGCAGCCAAGCTGTAGGGTGGGAGCTGTTTTTT
CASSQAVGWELFF
>TRBV20-1|TRBD2|TRBJ2-3|many
TGCAGTGCGGCTTGGGAGGGGACCCGATTT
CSAAWEGTRF
>TRBV15|-|TRBJ2-5|-
TGTGCCACCAGCAGAGGATTAACCCAGTACTTC
CATSRGLTQYF
>TRBV20-1|TRBD2|TRBJ2-5|-
TGCAGTGCGCCGCTAGCGGGAGAGACGGAGACCCAGTACTTC
CSAPLAGETETQYF
>TRBV21-1|-|TRBJ1-1|-
TGTGCCAGCGACGGGGACACTGAAGCTTTCTTT
CASDGDTEAFF
>TRBV7-6|-|TRBJ1-1|many
TGTGCCAGCAGCTTAGCAGGGATGAACACTGAAGCTTTCTTT
CASSLAGMNTEAFF